Listed below are T cell receptor beta chains from one sample, sequenced in a study of blood T cell repertoires in COVID-19. Measured with immunoSEQ multiplex PCR; TCRdb has only the in-frame clones, and not every one. Here the sample spans 140,000 to 150,000 clones, around 83% being singletons. The sequenced sample consisted of peripheral blood. These receptors were collected from a man aged 60 to 75 with active or convalescent COVID-19. Both conserved end residues are part of each CDR3. A D gene is named only where the DNA matches it firmly. Not all rows give a size; the values are once, few, many and, for expanded clones, a class.

CDR3 length	D gene	J gene	clone size	V gene	CDR3 protein	CDR3 DNA
16	NA	TRBJ1-3	NA	TRBV4-3	CASSRQTDTEGNTIYF	TGCGCCAGCAGCCGACAAACGGACACAGAAGGAAACACCATATATTTT
17	TRBD1	TRBJ2-3	NA	TRBV5-1	CASSLTTGTAATDTQYF	TGCGCCAGCAGTTTGACCACGGGGACAGCCGCCACAGATACGCAGTATTTT
14	TRBD1	TRBJ1-6	NA	TRBV7-2	CASSLGSGQGSLHF	TGTGCCAGCAGCTTAGGATCGGGACAGGGGTCCCTCCACTTT
14	TRBD2	TRBJ2-7	NA	TRBV4-3	CASSPSGGAAEQYF	TGCGCCAGCAGCCCTAGCGGGGGGGCTGCCGAGCAGTACTTC
12	NA	TRBJ2-7	NA	TRBV30	CAWGRGVSEQYF	TGTGCCTGGGGCAGGGGAGTATCCGAGCAGTACTTC
15	NA	TRBJ2-1	few	TRBV7-8	CASSPTQGYGIEQFF	TGTGCCAGCAGCCCAACACAGGGTTACGGGATTGAGCAGTTCTTC
16	NA	TRBJ1-6	NA	TRBV27	CASSFNGASYNSPLHF	TGTGCCAGCAGTTTCAATGGGGCCTCCTATAATTCACCCCTCCACTTT
14	NA	TRBJ1-3	NA	TRBV6-1	CASSEGPGRNTIYF	TGTGCCAGCAGCGAAGGACCAGGAAGAAACACCATATATTTT
16	NA	TRBJ2-6	NA	TRBV5-8	CASSPTGRSGANVLTF	TGTGCCAGCAGCCCGACAGGCCGCTCTGGGGCCAACGTCCTGACTTTC
12	NA	TRBJ1-1	many	TRBV6-5	CASSYGGTEAFF	TGTGCCAGCAGTTACGGAGGGACTGAAGCTTTCTTT
16	TRBD2	TRBJ2-2	NA	TRBV7-8	CASSLGGGLLTGELFF	TGTGCCAGCAGCTTAGGCGGGGGACTCCTCACCGGGGAGCTGTTTTTT
14	NA	TRBJ2-7	NA	TRBV6-2/TRBV6-3	CASSRTASSYEQYF	TGTGCCAGCAGCCGGACAGCGAGCTCCTACGAGCAGTACTTC
15	NA	TRBJ1-5	NA	TRBV24-1	CATSDPRTVNQPQHF	TGTGCCACCAGTGATCCTCGGACTGTTAATCAGCCCCAGCATTTT
15	NA	TRBJ1-5	NA	TRBV5-5	CASSPHGGKGQPQHF	TGTGCCAGCAGCCCCCATGGAGGGAAGGGACAGCCCCAGCATTTT
13	NA	TRBJ1-2	NA	TRBV6-1	CASSEDGYYGYTF	TGTGCCAGCAGTGAAGACGGTTACTATGGCTACACCTTC
13	NA	TRBJ2-1	NA	TRBV30	CAWNRGSYNEQFF	TGTGCCTGGAACCGCGGCTCCTACAATGAGCAGTTCTTC
11	NA	TRBJ2-7	once	TRBV7-2	CASSSLREQYF	TGTGCCAGCAGCTCATTGCGCGAGCAGTACTTC
16	NA	TRBJ2-3	NA	TRBV5-4	CASSLEGQGLQDTQYF	TGTGCCAGCAGCTTGGAAGGGCAGGGGTTGCAAGATACGCAGTATTTT
22	TRBD2	TRBJ2-1	few	TRBV18	CASSDKFISGGGGPSSYNEQFF	TGTGCCAGCTCAGACAAGTTCATATCTGGCGGCGGGGGGCCGAGCTCCTACAATGAGCAGTTCTTC
18	TRBD2	TRBJ2-2	NA	TRBV10-1	CASSEGREEGRGTGELFF	TGCGCCAGCAGTGAAGGTCGGGAGGAGGGCCGTGGCACCGGGGAGCTGTTTTTT
13	NA	TRBJ1-2	NA	TRBV4-1	CASSPGGGRGYTF	TGCGCCAGCAGCCCGGGCGGGGGAAGAGGCTACACCTTC
14	NA	TRBJ2-1	few	TRBV10-1	CASSESTGYNEQFF	TGCGCCAGCAGTGAGTCGACGGGCTACAATGAGCAGTTCTTC
12	TRBD1	TRBJ1-2	NA	TRBV29-1	CSGDSLDYGYTF	TGCAGCGGGGACAGCCTCGATTATGGCTACACCTTC
14	NA	TRBJ1-1	NA	TRBV9	CASSGSQGYTEAFF	TGTGCCAGCAGCGGTAGCCAAGGTTACACTGAAGCTTTCTTT
15	TRBD1	TRBJ2-7	once	TRBV5-1	CASSATTGVSYEQYF	TGCGCCAGCAGCGCCACGACAGGGGTTTCCTACGAGCAGTACTTC
15	TRBD1	TRBJ2-5	NA	TRBV9	CASSGQGAMGETQYF	TGTGCCAGCAGCGGACAGGGGGCTATGGGGGAGACCCAGTACTTC
13	NA	TRBJ1-5	NA	TRBV12-3/TRBV12-4	CASRVGQNQPQHF	TGTGCCAGCAGAGTTGGACAGAATCAGCCCCAGCATTTT
14	NA	TRBJ2-2	NA	TRBV24-1	CATSDSVRGGELFF	TGTGCCACCAGTGATTCTGTCAGGGGCGGGGAGCTGTTTTTT
17	NA	TRBJ1-5	NA	TRBV6-1	CASSGIWRGNSNQPQHF	TGTGCCAGCAGTGGGATTTGGAGAGGCAATAGCAATCAGCCCCAGCATTTT
15	NA	TRBJ1-1	NA	TRBV9	CASSQTPQGSTEAFF	TGTGCCAGCAGCCAGACTCCACAGGGAAGCACTGAAGCTTTCTTT
16	NA	TRBJ2-3	NA	TRBV27	CASSLLLSEGTDTQYF	TGTGCCAGCAGTTTATTGTTAAGCGAAGGCACAGATACGCAGTATTTT
15	NA	TRBJ2-3	NA	TRBV6-5	CASSYRDFYTDTQYF	TGTGCCAGCAGTTACCGGGACTTTTACACAGATACGCAGTATTTT
15	NA	TRBJ2-3	NA	TRBV27	CASSPRGLVADTQYF	TGTGCCAGCAGTCCGAGAGGGCTCGTGGCAGATACGCAGTATTTT
15	NA	TRBJ1-1	NA	TRBV3-1/TRBV3-2	CASSQSGGPNTEAFF	TGTGCCAGCAGCCAAAGCGGCGGACCGAACACTGAAGCTTTCTTT
16	TRBD2	TRBJ2-1	NA	TRBV6-2/TRBV6-3	CASSMSGTSVYNEQFF	TGTGCCAGCAGTATGTCCGGGACTAGCGTGTACAATGAGCAGTTCTTC
11	NA	TRBJ1-5	NA	TRBV12-3/TRBV12-4	CASSSYQPQHF	TGTGCCAGCAGTTCCTATCAGCCCCAGCATTTT
14	NA	TRBJ1-1	few	TRBV29-1	CSVGALRGGTEAFF	TGCAGCGTGGGCGCCCTCCGGGGGGGAACTGAAGCTTTCTTT
13	NA	TRBJ2-7	few	TRBV19	CASSNLGSYEQYF	TGTGCCAGTAGTAATCTCGGCTCCTACGAGCAGTACTTC
13	NA	TRBJ1-5	NA	TRBV4-3	CASSQLRGQPQHF	TGCGCCAGCAGCCAACTAAGGGGTCAGCCCCAGCATTTT
15	NA	TRBJ1-5	NA	TRBV6-5	CASSYVRSSNQPQHF	TGTGCCAGCAGTTACGTCCGTAGCAGCAATCAGCCCCAGCATTTT
16	TRBD1	TRBJ1-2	once	TRBV19	CASSMAKGASNYGYTF	TGTGCCAGTAGTATGGCGAAGGGGGCGTCCAACTATGGCTACACCTTC
14	TRBD1	TRBJ1-2	once	TRBV15	CATSSVLGTGGSSF	TGTGCCACCAGCAGCGTCCTCGGGACAGGGGGATCTTCCTTC